This T cell receptor beta chain was identified during a study of beta chain features in type 1 diabetes. For the study at large: Similarity in age, gender and cell yields was seen between patients and healthy donors.

Germline V lookup: CDR1 SGHTA, CDR2 FQGNSA. Trimming removed 5 bases from V and 5 bases from J, with 18 bases in between. The CDR3 is 16 amino acids. The isolated RNA, all of it, was reverse transcribed, so expressed TCRB transcripts were what got sequenced. Only in-frame clones appear in the TCRdb table, and some are missing; sequencing was by immunoSEQ multiplex PCR. Of some 150,000 clones listed, approximately 9.2% are singletons. V usage is TRBV7-2 and J usage is TRBJ1-4, with D possibly being TRBD1 (5 bases). Sequencing was performed on central memory CD4+ T cells from blood. This receptor was obtained from a man younger than 35 in good health. The CDR3 sequence: CASSTLAWGVNEKLFF. The CDR3, as DNA: TGTGCCAGCAGCACCCTTGCGTGGGGGGTCAATGAAAAACTGTTTTTT.